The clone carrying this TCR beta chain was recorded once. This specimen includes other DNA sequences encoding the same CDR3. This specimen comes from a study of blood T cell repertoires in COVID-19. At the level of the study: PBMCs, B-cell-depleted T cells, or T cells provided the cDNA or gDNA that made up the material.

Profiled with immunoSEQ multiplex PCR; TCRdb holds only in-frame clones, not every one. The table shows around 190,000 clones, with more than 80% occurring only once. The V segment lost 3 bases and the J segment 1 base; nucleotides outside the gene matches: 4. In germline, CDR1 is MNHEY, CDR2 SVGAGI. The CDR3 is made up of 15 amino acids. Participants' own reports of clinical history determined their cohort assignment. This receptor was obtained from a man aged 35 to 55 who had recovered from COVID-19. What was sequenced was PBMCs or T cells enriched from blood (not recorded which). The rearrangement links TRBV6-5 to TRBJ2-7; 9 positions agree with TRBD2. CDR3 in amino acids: CASSYSTSGSYEQYF. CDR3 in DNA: TGTGCCAGCAGTTATTCGACTAGCGGTTCCTACGAGCAGTACTTC.